What follows describes a single TCR beta chain. Trimming shortened V by 0 bases and J by 2 bases, and 9 bases separated the two germline ends. This CDR3 region has 15 residues. Germline V gene sequence: CDR1 LGHDT, CDR2 YNNKEL (reference sequence). The data derive from a study of blood T cells in healthy people across ages. The use of a sample-barcoded 5' primer and a J-beta primer mix characterized a second PCR of 7 to 11 cycles. TCRdb reprocessed the 5' RACE reads with MiXCR, giving one entry per CDR3 protein. Altogether hundreds of thousands of distinct CDR3 sequences are present, approximately 59% being singletons, with the ten largest covering 30% to 40%.

The sequenced sample was blood. The sequence was obtained from a man in his sixties in good health. The rearrangement joins TRBV3-1 to TRBJ2-3, with D unclear. In DNA, the CDR3 is TGTGCCAGCAGCCAAGATACACCGGCCACAGATACGCAGTATTTT. It encodes CASSQDTPATDTQYF.